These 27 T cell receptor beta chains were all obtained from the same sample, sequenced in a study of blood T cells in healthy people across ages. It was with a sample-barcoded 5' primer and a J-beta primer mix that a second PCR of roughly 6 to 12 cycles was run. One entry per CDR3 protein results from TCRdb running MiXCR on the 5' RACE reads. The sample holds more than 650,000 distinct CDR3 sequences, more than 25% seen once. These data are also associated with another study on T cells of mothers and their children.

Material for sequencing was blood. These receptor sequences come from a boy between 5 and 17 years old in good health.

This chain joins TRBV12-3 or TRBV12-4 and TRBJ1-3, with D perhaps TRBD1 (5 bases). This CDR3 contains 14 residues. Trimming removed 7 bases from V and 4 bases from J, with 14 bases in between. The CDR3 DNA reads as TGTGCCAGCACCCCGTGGGGGGACGGAAACACCATATATTTT. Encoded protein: CASTPWGDGNTIYF.

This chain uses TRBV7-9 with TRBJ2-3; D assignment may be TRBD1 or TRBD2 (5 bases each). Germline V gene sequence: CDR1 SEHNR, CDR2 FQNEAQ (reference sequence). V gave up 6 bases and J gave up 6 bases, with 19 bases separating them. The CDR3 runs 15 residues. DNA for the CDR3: TGTGCCAGCAGACCGGCAGGGATGACGGGGGATACGCAGTATTTT. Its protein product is CASRPAGMTGDTQYF.

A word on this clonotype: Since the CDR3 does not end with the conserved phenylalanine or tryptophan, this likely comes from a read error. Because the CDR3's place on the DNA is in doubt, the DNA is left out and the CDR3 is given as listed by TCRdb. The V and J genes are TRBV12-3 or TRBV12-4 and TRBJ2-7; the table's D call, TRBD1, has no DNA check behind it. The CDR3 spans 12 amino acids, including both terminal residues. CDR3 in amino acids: CASSLGTGHEAI.

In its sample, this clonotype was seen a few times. DNA for the CDR3: TGTGCCAGCAGTTATAGCCAGTCTAACTATGGCTACACCTTC. As protein: CASSYSQSNYGYTF. This chain uses TRBV6-5 with TRBJ1-2; D gene unclear. The CDR3 runs to 14 residues. Trimming shortened V by 3 bases and J by 0 bases, and 8 bases separated the two germline ends. In germline, CDR1 is MNHEY, CDR2 SVGAGI.

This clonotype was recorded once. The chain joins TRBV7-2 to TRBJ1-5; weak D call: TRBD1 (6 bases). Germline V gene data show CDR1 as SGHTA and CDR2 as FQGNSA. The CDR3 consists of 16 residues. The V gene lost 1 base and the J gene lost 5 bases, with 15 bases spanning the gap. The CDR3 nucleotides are TGTGCCAGCAGCTTAGAGGGCAGGGGAAGGTATCAGCCCCAGCATTTT. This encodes CASSLEGRGRYQPQHF.

The CDR3 sequence is CASSGGTSNTGELFF. The CDR3 nucleotides are TGCGCCAGCAGCGGCGGGACTTCGAACACCGGGGAGCTGTTTTTT. The V and J genes are TRBV5-1 and TRBJ2-2, with a weak D call TRBD2 (6 bases). The germline V gene encodes CDR1 SGHRS and CDR2 YFSETQ. Trimming removed 4 bases from V and 0 bases from J, with 10 bases in between. The CDR3 is 15 residues long.

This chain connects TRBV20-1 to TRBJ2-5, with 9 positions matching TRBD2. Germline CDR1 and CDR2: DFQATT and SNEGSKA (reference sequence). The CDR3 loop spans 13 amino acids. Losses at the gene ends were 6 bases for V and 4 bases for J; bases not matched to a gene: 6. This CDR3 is CSAVAGASETQYF. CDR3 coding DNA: TGCAGTGCCGTAGCGGGGGCCTCAGAGACCCAGTACTTC.

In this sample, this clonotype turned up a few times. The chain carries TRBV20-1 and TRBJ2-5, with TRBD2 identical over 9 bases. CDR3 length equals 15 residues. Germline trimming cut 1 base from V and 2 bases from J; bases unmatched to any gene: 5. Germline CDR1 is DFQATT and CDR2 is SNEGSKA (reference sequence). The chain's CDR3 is CSARGTAGGQETQYF. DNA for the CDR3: TGCAGTGCTAGAGGAACGGCGGGGGGGCAAGAGACCCAGTACTTC.

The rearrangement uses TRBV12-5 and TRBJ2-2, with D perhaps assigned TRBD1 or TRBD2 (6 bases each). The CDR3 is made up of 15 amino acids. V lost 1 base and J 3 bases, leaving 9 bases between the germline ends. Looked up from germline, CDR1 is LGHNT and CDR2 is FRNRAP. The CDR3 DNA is TGTGCTAGTGGTTTGGGGAGGGGGGACACCGGGGAGCTGTTTTTT. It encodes CASGLGRGDTGELFF.

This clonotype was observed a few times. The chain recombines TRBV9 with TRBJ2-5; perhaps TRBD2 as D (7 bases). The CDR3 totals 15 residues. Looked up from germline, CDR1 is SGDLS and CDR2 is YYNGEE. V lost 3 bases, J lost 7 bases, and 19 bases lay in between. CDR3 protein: CASSGQGGERVTQYF. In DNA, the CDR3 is TGTGCCAGCAGCGGACAAGGGGGGGAGAGGGTGACCCAGTACTTC.

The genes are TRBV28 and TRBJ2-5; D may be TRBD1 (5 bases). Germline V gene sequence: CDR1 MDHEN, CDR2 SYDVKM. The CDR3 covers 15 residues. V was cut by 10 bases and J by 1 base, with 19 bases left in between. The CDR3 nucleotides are TGTGCCATCCAATCAGGGTGGAACCCCCAAGAGACCCAGTACTTC. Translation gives CAIQSGWNPQETQYF.

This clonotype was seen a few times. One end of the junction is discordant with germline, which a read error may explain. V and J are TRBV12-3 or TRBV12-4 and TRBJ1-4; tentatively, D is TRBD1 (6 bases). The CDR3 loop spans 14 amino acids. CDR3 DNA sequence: TGTGCCGGCAGTTTAGATGGACAGAGGGAAAAACTGTTTTTT. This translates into CAGSLDGQREKLFF.

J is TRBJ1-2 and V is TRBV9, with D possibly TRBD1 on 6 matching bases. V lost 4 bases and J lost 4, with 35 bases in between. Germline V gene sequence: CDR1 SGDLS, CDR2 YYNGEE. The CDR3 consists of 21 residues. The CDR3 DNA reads TGTGCCAGCAGCCCCCAGGTTTTTCTAGGTCGGGGGCCTCAACCTAGCTATGGCTACACCTTC. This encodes CASSPQVFLGRGPQPSYGYTF.

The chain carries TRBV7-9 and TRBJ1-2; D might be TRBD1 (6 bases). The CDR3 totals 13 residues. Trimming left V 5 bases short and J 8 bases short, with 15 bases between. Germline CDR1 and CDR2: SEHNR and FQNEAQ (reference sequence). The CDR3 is CASSPNQGSGYTF. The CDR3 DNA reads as TGTGCCAGCAGCCCGAACCAGGGGAGCGGCTACACCTTC.

CDR3 sequence: CASSPDRVNTIYF. CDR3 DNA sequence: TGTGCCAGCAGTCCTGACAGGGTAAACACCATATATTTT. The rearrangement joins TRBV6-5 to TRBJ1-3, with 7 bases aligning to TRBD1. The germline V gene has CDR1 MNHEY and CDR2 SVGAGI. Trimming at V came to 5 bases and at J to 6 bases, leaving 4 bases not matched to a gene. The CDR3 totals 13 residues.

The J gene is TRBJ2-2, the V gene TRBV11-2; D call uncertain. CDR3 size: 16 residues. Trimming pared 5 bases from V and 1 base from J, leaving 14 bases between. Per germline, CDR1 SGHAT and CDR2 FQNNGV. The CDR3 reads CASSPILGWNTGELFF. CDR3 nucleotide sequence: TGTGCCAGCAGCCCCATCCTAGGGTGGAACACCGGGGAGCTGTTTTTT.

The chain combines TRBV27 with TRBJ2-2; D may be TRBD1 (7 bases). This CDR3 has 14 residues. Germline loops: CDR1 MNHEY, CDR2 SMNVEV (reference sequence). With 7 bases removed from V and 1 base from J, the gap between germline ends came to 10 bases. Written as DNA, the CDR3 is TGTGCCAGCAACCAGGGGGGGAACACCGGGGAGCTGTTTTTT. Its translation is CASNQGGNTGELFF.

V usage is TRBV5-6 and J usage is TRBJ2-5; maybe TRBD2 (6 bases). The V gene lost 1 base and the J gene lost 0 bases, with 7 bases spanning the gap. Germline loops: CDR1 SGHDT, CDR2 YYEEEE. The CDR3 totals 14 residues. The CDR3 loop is CASSLREDQETQYF. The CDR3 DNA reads TGTGCCAGCAGCTTGAGGGAGGACCAAGAGACCCAGTACTTC.

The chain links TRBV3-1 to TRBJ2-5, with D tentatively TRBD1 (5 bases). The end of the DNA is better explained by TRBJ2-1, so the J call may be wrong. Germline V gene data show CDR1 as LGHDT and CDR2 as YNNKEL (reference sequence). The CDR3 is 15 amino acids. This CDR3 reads CASSHLTDKGNEQFF. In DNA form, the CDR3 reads TGTGCCAGCAGCCACTTGACAGACAAGGGCAATGAGCAGTTCTTC.

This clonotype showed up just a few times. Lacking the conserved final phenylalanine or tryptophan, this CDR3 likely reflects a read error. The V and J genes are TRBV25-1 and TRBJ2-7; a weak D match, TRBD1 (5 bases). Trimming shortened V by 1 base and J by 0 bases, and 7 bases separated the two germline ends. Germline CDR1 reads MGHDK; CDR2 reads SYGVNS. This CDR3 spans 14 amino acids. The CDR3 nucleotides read TGTGCCAGCAGTGAATTGGACACCTCCTACGAGCAGTACCTC. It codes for CASSELDTSYEQYL.

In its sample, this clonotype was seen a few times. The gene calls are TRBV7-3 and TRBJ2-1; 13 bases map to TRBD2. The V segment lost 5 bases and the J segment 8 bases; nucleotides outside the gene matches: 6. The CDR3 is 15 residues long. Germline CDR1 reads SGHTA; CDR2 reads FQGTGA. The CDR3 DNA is TGTGCCAGCAGCCCGACTAGCGGGAGGTTTGATGAGCAGTTCTTC. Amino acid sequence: CASSPTSGRFDEQFF.

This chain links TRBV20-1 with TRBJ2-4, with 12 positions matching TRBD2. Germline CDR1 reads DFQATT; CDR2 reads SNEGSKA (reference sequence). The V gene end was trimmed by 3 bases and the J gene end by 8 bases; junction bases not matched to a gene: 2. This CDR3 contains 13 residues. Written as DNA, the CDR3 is TGCAGTGCTAGGACTAGCGGGGGATACATTCAGTACTTC. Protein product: CSARTSGGYIQYF.

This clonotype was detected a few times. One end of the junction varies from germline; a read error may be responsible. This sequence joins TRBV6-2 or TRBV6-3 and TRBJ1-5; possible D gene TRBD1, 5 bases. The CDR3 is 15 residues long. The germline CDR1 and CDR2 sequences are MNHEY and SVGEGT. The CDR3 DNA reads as TGTGCCAGCAGTTACCTTCGGGGCGCCCATCAGCCCCAACATTTT. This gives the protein CASSYLRGAHQPQHF.

The CDR3 reads CATSRQASTDTQYF. The CDR3 DNA is TGTGCCACCAGCAGACAGGCAAGCACAGATACGCAGTATTTT. The chain recombines TRBV15 with TRBJ2-3; D is undetermined. V lost 2 bases and J 0 bases, leaving 6 bases between the germline ends. CDR1 is LNHNV and CDR2 is YYDKDF in the germline V gene (reference sequence). This CDR3 region has 14 residues.

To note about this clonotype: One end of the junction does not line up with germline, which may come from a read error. CDR3 bases: TGTGCCAGCTCAACGGGCGATACCGGGAAGCTGTTTTTT. Its translation: CASSTGDTGKLFF. V usage is TRBV18 and J usage is TRBJ2-2, with TRBD2 as a possible D gene (5 bases). The germline V gene has CDR1 KGHSH and CDR2 LQKENI. The CDR3 extends over 13 amino acids.

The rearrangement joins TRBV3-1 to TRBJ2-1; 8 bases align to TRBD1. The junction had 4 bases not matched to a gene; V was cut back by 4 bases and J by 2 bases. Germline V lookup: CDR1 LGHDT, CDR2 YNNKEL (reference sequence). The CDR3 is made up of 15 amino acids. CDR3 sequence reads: CASSPDRGAYNEQFF. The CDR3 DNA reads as TGTGCCAGCAGCCCTGACAGGGGAGCCTACAATGAGCAGTTCTTC.

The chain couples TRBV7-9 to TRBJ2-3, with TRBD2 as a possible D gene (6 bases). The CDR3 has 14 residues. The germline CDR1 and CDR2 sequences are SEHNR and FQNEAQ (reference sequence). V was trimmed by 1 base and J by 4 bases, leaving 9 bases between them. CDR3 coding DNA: TGTGCCAGCAGCTTAGTGGAGGGGCCAGATACGCAGTATTTT. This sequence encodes CASSLVEGPDTQYF.